This TCR beta chain originates from a study of blood T cell repertoires in COVID-19. CDR1 and CDR2 from the germline V gene are SGDLS and YYNGEE. V shed 5 bases, J shed 0 bases, and the junction held 1 base outside the gene matches. The CDR3 runs to 14 residues. Generated by immunoSEQ multiplex PCR, the TCRdb table keeps only in-frame clones and is missing some. The repertoire holds about 150,000 clones, with 75% to 85% as singletons. The chain carries TRBV9 and TRBJ2-2, with 7 bases identical to TRBD2. Sample: peripheral blood. This TCR was sampled from a woman aged 45 to 65 with acute or convalescent COVID-19. The CDR3 spells CASRGGANTGELFF. CDR3 nucleotide sequence: TGTGCCAGCAGGGGAGGGGCGAACACCGGGGAGCTGTTTTTT.